This T cell receptor beta chain was identified during a study of tumor and adjacent non-tumor tissue in lung cancer. Study-level findings and limits: TCR diversity was significantly greater in tumor than normal lung tissue.

This CDR3 is built from 13 residues. Germline assignment: CDR1 MNHNS and CDR2 SASEGT. Of note for this clonotype: Its antigen is undetermined. A read error may produce the germline difference seen at one junction end.

A modified ARM-PCR protocol with three rounds of nested PCR amplified TCRbeta. TCRdb recomputed calls from the multiplex PCR reads with MiXCR, one row per CDR3 protein. This sample carries fewer than 150,000 distinct CDR3 sequences, around 66% of them seen once, and the ten largest clones take 18%. No cell sorting was done before RNA was extracted from the tissue. The J gene is TRBJ2-7, the V gene TRBV6-1; D gene unclear. The sample consisted of lung tumor tissue. The TCR originated in a man in his 60s with small cell lung cancer. The DNA of the CDR3 is TGTGCCAGCAGTGAATGGCTGACCTACGAGCACTACTTC. Its protein product is CASSEWLTYEHYF.